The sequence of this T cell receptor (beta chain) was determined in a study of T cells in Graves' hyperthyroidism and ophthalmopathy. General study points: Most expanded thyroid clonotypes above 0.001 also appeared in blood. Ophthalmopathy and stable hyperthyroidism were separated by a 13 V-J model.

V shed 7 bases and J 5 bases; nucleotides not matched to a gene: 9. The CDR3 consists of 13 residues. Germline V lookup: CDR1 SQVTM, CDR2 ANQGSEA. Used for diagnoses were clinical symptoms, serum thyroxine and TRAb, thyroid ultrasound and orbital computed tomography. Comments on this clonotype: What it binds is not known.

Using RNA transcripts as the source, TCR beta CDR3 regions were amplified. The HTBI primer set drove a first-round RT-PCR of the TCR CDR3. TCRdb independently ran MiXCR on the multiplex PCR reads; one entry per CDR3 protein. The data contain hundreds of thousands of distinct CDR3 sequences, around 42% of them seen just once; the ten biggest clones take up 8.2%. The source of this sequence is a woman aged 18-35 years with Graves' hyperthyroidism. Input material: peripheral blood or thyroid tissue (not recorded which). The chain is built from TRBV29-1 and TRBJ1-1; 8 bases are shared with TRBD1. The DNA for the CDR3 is TGCAGCGGGGACAGGCCCGACCTGACTGAAGCTTTCTTT. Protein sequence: CSGDRPDLTEAFF.